Below are 18 T cell receptor beta chains sequenced from a single sample in a study of spatial heterogeneity in lung cancer. TCRdb recomputed calls from the 5' RACE reads with MiXCR, one row per CDR3 protein. The table includes 55,000 to 70,000 distinct CDR3 sequences, about 6.3% detected once. Time point specified: sample taken at primary tumor resection. Here the sequenced sample was PBMCs, taken at surgery. These receptors all come from a female donor with early-stage non-small cell lung cancer.

V and J are TRBV5-6 and TRBJ2-7; D might be TRBD2 (5 bases). V dropped 4 bases and J dropped 2 bases, with 13 bases sitting between them. Germline V CDR1 and CDR2: SGHDT, YYEEEE. CDR3 length: 14 residues. The CDR3 DNA reads TGTGCCAGCAGCCCGCCTGGACTGCCCTACGAGCAGTACTTC. This sequence encodes CASSPPGLPYEQYF.

The V gene is TRBV12-3 or TRBV12-4, the J gene TRBJ2-5, with D maybe TRBD2 (6 bases). V gave up 5 bases and J gave up 1 base, with 20 bases separating them. This CDR3 comprises 17 residues. The chain's CDR3 is CASSPYGDGSLQETQYF. The CDR3 DNA is TGTGCCAGCAGTCCCTATGGCGACGGGAGCCTCCAAGAGACCCAGTACTTC.

The rearrangement links TRBV12-3 or TRBV12-4 to TRBJ1-1; no definite D call. V was pared by 2 bases and J by 4 bases, with 5 bases between. The CDR3 runs 12 residues. The CDR3 loop reads CASSLCPTEAFF. The CDR3 coding sequence is TGTGCCAGCAGTTTATGCCCCACTGAAGCTTTCTTT.

At least ten counts were recorded for this clonotype. V usage is TRBV6-5 and J usage is TRBJ2-6, with TRBD2 as a possible D gene (5 bases). The CDR3 contains 17 residues. V lost 6 bases, J lost 0 bases, and 15 bases lay in between. Germline V lookup: CDR1 MNHEY, CDR2 SVGAGI. CDR3 residues: CASSSGIHLSGANVLTF. The CDR3 nucleotides read TGTGCCAGCAGCTCCGGGATACATCTCTCTGGGGCCAACGTCCTGACTTTC.

In this sample, this clonotype turned up many times. This chain connects TRBV11-2 to TRBJ2-7; 8 positions agree with TRBD1. CDR3 size: 16 residues. V lost 2 bases to trimming and J lost 1 base; unmatched junction nucleotides: 7. Germline V gives CDR1 SGHAT, CDR2 FQNNGV. CDR3 residues: CASSLRRQGLSYEQYV. The DNA for the CDR3 is TGTGCCAGCAGCTTAAGGCGACAGGGGTTATCCTACGAGCAGTACGTC.

This clonotype has just a few counts. V usage is TRBV3-1 and J usage is TRBJ1-5; 11 bases agree with TRBD1. J gave up 6 bases and V 4 bases, and 5 bases lay outside the gene matches. CDR1 and CDR2 (germline): LGHDT, YNNKEL (reference sequence). The CDR3 runs to 15 residues. CDR3 nucleotide sequence: TGTGCCAGCAGCCTTGGACAGGGGGCGGGTCAGCCCCAGCATTTT. This gives the protein CASSLGQGAGQPQHF.

This clonotype came up a few times. This sequence joins TRBV28 and TRBJ2-7; D not certain. This CDR3 has 12 residues. From germline, CDR1 is MDHEN and CDR2 SYDVKM. The V end was cut by 5 bases, the J end by 0 bases, with 5 bases between. For the CDR3, the DNA is TGTGCCAGCAGTGTCAACTCCTACGAGCAGTACTTC. This gives the protein CASSVNSYEQYF.

This chain uses TRBV3-1 with TRBJ1-1, with D maybe TRBD1 (5 bases). CDR1 and CDR2 from the germline V gene are LGHDT and YNNKEL (reference sequence). Deletions cut 6 bases from V and 4 bases from J, with 18 bases between. The CDR3 contains 15 residues. The CDR3 protein is CASSNTLRGATEAFF. The CDR3 DNA follows: TGTGCCAGCAGTAACACACTTCGAGGGGCCACTGAAGCTTTCTTT.

This clonotype was detected ten times or more. The chain employs TRBV19 and TRBJ2-3; TRBD2 matches at 14 bases. The CDR3 extends over 18 amino acids. V trimming: 5 bases; J trimming: 0 bases; junction bases outside the gene matches: 7. Germline V gene sequence: CDR1 LNHDA, CDR2 SQIVND (reference sequence). The CDR3 loop reads CASSGGLAGAPSTDTQYF. The DNA of the CDR3 is TGTGCCAGTAGTGGGGGACTAGCGGGGGCCCCTAGCACAGATACGCAGTATTTT.

This clonotype was counted only a few times. The rearrangement joins TRBV20-1 to TRBJ1-2; perhaps TRBD1 as D (6 bases). The V end was cut by 5 bases, the J end by 8 bases, with 12 bases between. Germline assignment: CDR1 DFQATT and CDR2 SNEGSKA (reference sequence). The CDR3 runs to 11 residues. The CDR3 is CSAGGREGYTF. DNA of the CDR3: TGCAGTGCTGGGGGCAGGGAAGGCTACACCTTC.

The V gene is TRBV13, the J gene TRBJ1-1; weak D call: TRBD1 (6 bases). The CDR3 runs to 14 residues. Germline loops: CDR1 PRHDT, CDR2 FYEKMQ (reference sequence). V lost 5 bases, J lost 2 bases, and 12 bases lay in between. CDR3 DNA sequence: TGTGCCAGCAGCCCGTGGACAGCTAACACTGAAGCTTTCTTT. It is translated as CASSPWTANTEAFF.

The chain couples TRBV3-1 to TRBJ1-2; 8 bases map to TRBD1. V lost 1 base, J lost 8 bases, and 9 bases stayed unmatched. Germline CDR1 is LGHDT and CDR2 is YNNKEL (reference sequence). This CDR3 comprises 15 residues. CDR3 nucleotide sequence: TGTGCCAGCAGCCAAGTCGGACAGGGTGTAAGAGGCTACACCTTC. It translates to CASSQVGQGVRGYTF.

This clonotype was counted many times. The J gene is TRBJ1-4, the V gene TRBV29-1; D not certain. Germline CDR1 SQVTM, CDR2 ANQGSEA. This CDR3 has 11 residues. V was clipped by 2 bases and J by 8 bases, with 6 bases between them. This chain's CDR3 is CSVESREKLFF. In nucleotides, the CDR3 is TGCAGCGTTGAAAGTCGGGAAAAACTGTTTTTT.

This clonotype appeared a few times. For the CDR3, the DNA is TGTGCCAGCAGCTTAGGGTCTAGCGGGCCCAATGAGCAGTTCTTC. It translates to CASSLGSSGPNEQFF. The chain recombines TRBV7-3 with TRBJ2-1, with TRBD2 matching 8 bases. This CDR3 comprises 15 residues. The trim removed 2 bases at V and 6 bases at J, leaving 6 bases unmatched. Germline V gives CDR1 SGHTA, CDR2 FQGTGA.

Here the CDR3 reads CATRGAGRAAEAFF. The CDR3 bases are TGTGCCACCCGGGGGGCAGGGCGCGCCGCTGAAGCTTTCTTT. This chain uses TRBV12-3 or TRBV12-4 with TRBJ1-1, with D possibly being TRBD1 (6 bases). The CDR3 has 14 amino acids. Trimming removed 10 bases at V and 6 bases at J, with 21 bases between.

The chain couples TRBV28 to TRBJ2-5; 8 bases align to TRBD1. V lost 2 bases and J lost 5; bases outside the gene matches: 7. Germline-derived CDR1 and CDR2 are MDHEN and SYDVKM. CDR3 length: 15 amino acids. CDR3 sequence reads: CASSLLTRGPETQYF. CDR3 coding DNA: TGTGCCAGCAGTTTACTCACCAGGGGGCCGGAGACCCAGTACTTC.

This clonotype was recorded many times. This rearrangement joins TRBV28 to TRBJ1-1; D perhaps matches TRBD1 (6 bases). Germline values: CDR1 MDHEN, CDR2 SYDVKM. The CDR3 contains 13 residues. The V end was cut by 7 bases, the J end by 4 bases, with 13 bases between. The CDR3 protein is CASKAGEGTEAFF. CDR3 sequence (DNA): TGTGCCAGCAAGGCAGGGGAAGGCACTGAAGCTTTCTTT.

The chain carries TRBV20-1 and TRBJ1-5, with D possibly TRBD1 on 5 matching bases. The germline V gene has CDR1 DFQATT and CDR2 SNEGSKA (reference sequence). This CDR3 is 12 amino acids long. V was pared by 5 bases and J by 4 bases, with 9 bases between. The CDR3 reads CSAGHRNQPQHF. CDR3 DNA sequence: TGCAGTGCTGGACACCGTAATCAGCCCCAGCATTTT.